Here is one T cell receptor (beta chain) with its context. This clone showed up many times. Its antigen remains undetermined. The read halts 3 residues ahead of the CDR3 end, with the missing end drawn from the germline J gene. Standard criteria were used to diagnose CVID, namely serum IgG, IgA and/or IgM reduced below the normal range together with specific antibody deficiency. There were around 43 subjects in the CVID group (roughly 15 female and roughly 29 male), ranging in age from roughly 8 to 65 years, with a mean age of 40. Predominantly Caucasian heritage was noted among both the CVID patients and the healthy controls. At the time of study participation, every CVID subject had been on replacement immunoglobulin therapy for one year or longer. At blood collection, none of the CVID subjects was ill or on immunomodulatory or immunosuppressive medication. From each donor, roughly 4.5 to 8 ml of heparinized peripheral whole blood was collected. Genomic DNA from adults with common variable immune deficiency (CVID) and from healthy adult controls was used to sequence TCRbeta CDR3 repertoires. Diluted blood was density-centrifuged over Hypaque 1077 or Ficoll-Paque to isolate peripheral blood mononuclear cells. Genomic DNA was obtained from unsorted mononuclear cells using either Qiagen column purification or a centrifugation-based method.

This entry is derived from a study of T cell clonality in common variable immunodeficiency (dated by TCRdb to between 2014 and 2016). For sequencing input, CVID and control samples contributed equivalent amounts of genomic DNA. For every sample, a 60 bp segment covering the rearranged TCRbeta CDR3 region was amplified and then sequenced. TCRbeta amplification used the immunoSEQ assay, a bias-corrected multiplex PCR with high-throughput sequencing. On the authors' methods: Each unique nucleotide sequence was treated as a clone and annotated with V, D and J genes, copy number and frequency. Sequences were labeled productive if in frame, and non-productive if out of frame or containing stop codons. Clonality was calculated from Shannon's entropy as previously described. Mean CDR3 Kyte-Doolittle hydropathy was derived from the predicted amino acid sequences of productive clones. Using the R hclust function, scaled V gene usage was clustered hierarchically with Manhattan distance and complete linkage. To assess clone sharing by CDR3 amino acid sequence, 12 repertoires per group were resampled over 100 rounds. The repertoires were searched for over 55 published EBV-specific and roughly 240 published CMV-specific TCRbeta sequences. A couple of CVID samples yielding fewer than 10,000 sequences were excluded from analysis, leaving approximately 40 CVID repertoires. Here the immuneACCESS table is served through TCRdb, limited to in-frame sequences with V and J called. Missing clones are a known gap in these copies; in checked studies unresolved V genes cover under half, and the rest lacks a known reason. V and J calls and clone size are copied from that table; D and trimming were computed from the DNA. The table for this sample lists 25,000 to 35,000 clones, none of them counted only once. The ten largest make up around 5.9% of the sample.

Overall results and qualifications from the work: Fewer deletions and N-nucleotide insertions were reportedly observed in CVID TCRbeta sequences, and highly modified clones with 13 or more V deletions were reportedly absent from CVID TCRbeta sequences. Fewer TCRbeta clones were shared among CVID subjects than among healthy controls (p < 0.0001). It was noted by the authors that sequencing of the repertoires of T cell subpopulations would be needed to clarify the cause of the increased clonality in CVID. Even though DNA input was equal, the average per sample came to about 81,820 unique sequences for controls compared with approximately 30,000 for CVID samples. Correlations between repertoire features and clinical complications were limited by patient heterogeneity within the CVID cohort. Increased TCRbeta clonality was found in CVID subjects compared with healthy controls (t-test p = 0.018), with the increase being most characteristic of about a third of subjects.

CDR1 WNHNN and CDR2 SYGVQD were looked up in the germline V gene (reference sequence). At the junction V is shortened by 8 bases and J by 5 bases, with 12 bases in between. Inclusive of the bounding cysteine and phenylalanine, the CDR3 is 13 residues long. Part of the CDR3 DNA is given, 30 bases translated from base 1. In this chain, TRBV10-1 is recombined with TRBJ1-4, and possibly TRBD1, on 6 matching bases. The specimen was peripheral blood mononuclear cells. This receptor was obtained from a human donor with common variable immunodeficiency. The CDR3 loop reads CASGSTGNEKLFF. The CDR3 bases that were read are TGCGCCAGCGGGAGTACAGGGAATGAAAAA.